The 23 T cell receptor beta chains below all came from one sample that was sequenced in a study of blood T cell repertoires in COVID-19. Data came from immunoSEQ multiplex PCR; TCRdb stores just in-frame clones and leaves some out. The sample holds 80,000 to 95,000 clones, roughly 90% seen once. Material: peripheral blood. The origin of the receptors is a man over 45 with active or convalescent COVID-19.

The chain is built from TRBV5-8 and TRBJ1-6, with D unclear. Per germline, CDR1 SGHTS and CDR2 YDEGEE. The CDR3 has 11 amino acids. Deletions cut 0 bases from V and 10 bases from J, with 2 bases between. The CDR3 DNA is TGTGCCAGCAGCTTGGCATCACCCCTCCACTTT. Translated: CASSLASPLHF.

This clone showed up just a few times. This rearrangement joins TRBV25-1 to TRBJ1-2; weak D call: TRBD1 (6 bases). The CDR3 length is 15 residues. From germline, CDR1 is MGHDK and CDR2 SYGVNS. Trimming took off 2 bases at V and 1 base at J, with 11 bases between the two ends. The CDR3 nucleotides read TGTGCCAGCAGTGAACCAGGGGCCGGTAACTATGGCTACACCTTC. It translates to CASSEPGAGNYGYTF.

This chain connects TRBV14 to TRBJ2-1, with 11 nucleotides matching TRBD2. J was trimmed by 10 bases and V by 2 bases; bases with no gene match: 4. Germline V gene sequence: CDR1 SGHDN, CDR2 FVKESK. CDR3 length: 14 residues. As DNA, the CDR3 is TGTGCCAGCAGCCAACAAGCTAGCGGGAGGGAGCAGTTCTTC. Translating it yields CASSQQASGREQFF.

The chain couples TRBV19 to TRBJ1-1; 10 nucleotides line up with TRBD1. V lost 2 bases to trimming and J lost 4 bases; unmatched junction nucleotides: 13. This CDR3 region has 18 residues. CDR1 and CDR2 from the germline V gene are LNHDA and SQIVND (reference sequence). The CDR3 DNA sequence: TGTGCCAGTAGTATAAGGCCGGGACAGGGGTCTCGGGCCACTGAAGCTTTCTTT. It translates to CASSIRPGQGSRATEAFF.

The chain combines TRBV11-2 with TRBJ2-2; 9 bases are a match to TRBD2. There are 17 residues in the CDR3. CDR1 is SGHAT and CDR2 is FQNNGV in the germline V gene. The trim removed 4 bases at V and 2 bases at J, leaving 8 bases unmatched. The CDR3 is CASSSVPGLANTGELFF. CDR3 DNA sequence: TGTGCCAGCAGCTCCGTCCCGGGACTAGCAAACACCGGGGAGCTGTTTTTT.

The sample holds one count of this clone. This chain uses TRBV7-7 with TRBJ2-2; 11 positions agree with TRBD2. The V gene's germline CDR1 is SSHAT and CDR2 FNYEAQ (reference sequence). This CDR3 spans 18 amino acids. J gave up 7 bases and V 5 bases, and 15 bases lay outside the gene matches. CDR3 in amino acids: CASSIGVLAGGIGGELFF. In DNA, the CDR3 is TGTGCCAGCAGCATCGGGGTGCTAGCGGGGGGTATCGGCGGGGAGCTGTTTTTT.

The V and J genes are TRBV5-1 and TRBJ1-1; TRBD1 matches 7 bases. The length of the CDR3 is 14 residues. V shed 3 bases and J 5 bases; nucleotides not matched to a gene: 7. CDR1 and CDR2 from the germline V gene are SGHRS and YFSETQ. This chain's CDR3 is CASSSQGVGTEAFF. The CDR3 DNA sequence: TGCGCCAGCAGCTCCCAGGGGGTTGGAACTGAAGCTTTCTTT.

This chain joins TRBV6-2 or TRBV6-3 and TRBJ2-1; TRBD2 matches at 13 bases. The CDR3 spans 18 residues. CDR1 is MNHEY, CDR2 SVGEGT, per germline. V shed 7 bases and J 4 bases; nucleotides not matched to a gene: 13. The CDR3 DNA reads TGTGCCAGCACCCCGGTCGGGACTAGCGGGGTGATATACAATGAGCAGTTCTTC. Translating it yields CASTPVGTSGVIYNEQFF.

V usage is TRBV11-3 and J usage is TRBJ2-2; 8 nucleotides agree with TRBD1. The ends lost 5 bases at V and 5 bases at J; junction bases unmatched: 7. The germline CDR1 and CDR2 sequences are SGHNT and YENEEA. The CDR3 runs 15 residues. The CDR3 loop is CASSISGGSTGELFF. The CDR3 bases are TGTGCCAGCAGCATATCAGGGGGCTCGACCGGGGAGCTGTTTTTT.

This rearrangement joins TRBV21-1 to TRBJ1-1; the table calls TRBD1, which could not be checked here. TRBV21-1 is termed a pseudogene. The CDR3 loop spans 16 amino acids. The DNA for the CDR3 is TGTGCCAGCAGCACCTGTATACAGGTCAAATACGTAGGAGCTTTCTTT. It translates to CASSTCIQVKYVGAFF.

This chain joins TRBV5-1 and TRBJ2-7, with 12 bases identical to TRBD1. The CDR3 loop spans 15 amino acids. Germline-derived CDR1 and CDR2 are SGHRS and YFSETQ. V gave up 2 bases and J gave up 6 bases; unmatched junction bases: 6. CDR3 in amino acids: CASSFQGTGGSEQYF. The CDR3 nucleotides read TGCGCCAGCAGCTTCCAAGGGACAGGGGGCAGCGAGCAGTACTTC.

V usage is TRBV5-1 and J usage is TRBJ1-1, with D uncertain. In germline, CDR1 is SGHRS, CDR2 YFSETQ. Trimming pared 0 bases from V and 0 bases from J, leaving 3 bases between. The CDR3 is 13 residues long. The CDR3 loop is CASSLGMNTEAFF. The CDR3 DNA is TGCGCCAGCAGCTTGGGTATGAACACTGAAGCTTTCTTT. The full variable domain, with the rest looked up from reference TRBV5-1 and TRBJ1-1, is KAGVTQTPRYLIKTRGQQVTLSCSPISGHRSVSWYQQTPGQGLQFLFEYFSETQRNKGNFPGRFSGRQFSNSRSEMNVSTLELGDSALYLCASSLGMNTEAFFGQGTRLTVV.

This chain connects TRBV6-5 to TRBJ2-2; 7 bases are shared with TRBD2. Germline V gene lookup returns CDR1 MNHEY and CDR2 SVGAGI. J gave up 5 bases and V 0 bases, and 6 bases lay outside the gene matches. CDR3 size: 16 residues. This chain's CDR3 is CASSYSAGAVTGELFF. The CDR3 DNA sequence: TGTGCCAGCAGTTACTCTGCGGGAGCGGTAACCGGGGAGCTGTTTTTT.

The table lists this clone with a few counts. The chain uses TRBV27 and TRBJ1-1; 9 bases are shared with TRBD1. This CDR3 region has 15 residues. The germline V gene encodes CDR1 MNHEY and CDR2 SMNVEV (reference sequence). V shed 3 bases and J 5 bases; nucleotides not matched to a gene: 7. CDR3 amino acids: CASSLYGQGITEAFF. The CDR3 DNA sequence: TGTGCCAGCAGTTTGTACGGACAGGGGATTACTGAAGCTTTCTTT.

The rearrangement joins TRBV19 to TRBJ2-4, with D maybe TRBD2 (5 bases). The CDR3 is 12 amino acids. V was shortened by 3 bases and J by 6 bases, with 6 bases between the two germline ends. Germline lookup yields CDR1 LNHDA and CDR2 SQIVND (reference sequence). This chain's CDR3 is CASSIRGNIQYF. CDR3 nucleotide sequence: TGTGCCAGTAGTATCCGGGGAAACATTCAGTACTTC.

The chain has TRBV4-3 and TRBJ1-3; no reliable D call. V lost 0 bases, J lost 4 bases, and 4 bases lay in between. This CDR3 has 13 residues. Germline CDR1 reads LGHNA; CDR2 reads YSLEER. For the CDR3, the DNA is TGCGCCAGCAGCCAAGAATCAGGAAACACCATATATTTT. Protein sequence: CASSQESGNTIYF.

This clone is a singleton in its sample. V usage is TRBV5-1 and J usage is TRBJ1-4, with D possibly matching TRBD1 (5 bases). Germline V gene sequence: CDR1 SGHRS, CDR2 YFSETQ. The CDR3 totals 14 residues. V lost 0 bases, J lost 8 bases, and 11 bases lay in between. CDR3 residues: CASSLDQGREKLFF. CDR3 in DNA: TGCGCCAGCAGCTTGGATCAGGGCAGAGAAAAACTGTTTTTT.

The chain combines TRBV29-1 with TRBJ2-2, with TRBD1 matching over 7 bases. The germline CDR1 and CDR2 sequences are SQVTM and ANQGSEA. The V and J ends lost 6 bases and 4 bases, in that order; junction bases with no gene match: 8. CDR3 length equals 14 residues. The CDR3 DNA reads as TGCAGCGTACCGGGACAGTCGAGCACCGGGGAGCTGTTTTTT. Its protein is CSVPGQSSTGELFF.

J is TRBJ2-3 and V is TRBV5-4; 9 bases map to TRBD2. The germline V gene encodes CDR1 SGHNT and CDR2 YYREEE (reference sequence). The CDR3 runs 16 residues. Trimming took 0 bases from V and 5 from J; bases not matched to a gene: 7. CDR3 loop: CASSLGTSVRRDTQYF. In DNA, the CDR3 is TGTGCCAGCAGCTTGGGGACTAGCGTACGGAGAGATACGCAGTATTTT.

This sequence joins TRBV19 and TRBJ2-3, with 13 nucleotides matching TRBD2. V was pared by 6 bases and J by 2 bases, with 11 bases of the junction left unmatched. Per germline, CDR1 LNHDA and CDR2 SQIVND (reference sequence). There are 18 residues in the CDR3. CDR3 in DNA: TGTGCCAGTAGCGCCAGAGGACTAGCGGGAGCGGACACAGATACGCAGTATTTT. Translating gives CASSARGLAGADTDTQYF.

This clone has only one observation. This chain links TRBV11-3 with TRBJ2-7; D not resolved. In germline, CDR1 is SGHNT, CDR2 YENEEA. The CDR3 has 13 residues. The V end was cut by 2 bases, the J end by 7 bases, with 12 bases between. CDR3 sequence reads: CASSLQTEAEQYF. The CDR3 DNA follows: TGTGCCAGCAGCTTACAGACTGAGGCGGAGCAGTACTTC.

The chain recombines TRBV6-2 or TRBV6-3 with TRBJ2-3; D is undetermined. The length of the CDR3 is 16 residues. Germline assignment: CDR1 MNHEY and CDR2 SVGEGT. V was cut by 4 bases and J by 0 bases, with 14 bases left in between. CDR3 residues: CASSSKTTRSTDTQYF. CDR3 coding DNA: TGTGCCAGCAGTTCCAAAACCACCCGGAGCACAGATACGCAGTATTTT.

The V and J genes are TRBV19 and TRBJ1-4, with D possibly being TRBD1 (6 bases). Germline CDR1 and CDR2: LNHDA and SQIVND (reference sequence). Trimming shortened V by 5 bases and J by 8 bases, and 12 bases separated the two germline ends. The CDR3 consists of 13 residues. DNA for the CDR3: TGTGCCAGTAGTGAACAGGGTTTCGAAAAACTGTTTTTT. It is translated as CASSEQGFEKLFF.